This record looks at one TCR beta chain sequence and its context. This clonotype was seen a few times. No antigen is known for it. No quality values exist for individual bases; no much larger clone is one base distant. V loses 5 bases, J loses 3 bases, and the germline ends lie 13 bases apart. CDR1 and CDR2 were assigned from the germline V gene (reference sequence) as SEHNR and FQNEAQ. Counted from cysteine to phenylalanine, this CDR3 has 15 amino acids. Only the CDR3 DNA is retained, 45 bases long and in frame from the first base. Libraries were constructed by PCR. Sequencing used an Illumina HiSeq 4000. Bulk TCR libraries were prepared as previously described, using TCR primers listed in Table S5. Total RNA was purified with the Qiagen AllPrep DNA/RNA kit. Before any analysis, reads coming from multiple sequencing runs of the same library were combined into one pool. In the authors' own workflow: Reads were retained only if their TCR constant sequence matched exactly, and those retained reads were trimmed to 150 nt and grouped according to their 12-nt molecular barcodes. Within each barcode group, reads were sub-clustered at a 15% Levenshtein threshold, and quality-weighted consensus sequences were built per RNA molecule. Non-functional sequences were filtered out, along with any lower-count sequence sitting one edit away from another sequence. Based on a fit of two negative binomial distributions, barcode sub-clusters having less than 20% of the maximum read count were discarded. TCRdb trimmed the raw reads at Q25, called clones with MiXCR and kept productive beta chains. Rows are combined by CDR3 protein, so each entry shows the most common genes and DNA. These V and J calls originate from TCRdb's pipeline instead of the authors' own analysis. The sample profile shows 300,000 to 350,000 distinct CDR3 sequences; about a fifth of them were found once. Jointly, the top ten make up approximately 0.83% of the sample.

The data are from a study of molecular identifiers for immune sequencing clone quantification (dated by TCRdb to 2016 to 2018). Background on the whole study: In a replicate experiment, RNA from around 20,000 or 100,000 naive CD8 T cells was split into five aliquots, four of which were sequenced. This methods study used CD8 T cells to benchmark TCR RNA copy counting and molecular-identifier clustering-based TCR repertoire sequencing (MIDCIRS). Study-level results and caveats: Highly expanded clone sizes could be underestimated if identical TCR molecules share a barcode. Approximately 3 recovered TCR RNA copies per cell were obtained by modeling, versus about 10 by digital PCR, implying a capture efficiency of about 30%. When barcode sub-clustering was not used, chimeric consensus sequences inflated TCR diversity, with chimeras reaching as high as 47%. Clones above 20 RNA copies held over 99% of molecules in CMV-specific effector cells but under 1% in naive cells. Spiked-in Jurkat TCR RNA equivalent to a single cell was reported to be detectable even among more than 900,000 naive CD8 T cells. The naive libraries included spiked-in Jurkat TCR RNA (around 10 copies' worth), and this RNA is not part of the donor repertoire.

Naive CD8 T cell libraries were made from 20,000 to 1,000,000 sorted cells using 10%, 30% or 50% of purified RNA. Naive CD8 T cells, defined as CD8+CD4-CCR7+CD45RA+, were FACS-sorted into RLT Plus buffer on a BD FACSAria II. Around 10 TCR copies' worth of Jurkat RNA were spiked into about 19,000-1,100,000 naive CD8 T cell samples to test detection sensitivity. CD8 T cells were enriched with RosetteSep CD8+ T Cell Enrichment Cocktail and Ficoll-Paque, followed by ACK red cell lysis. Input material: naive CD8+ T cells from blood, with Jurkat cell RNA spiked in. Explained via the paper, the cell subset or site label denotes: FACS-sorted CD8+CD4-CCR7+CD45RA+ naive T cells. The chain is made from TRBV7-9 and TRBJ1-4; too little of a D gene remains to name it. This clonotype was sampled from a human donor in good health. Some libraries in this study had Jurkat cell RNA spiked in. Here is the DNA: TGTGCCAGCAGCCGCCTAAGTGCCCCTAATGAAAAACTGTTTTTT. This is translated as CASSRLSAPNEKLFF.